These 27 T cell receptor beta chains came from one sample sequenced in a study of T cells after yellow fever vaccination. From the 5' RACE reads, TCRdb called clonotypes with MiXCR, one entry per CDR3 protein. The table has around 600,000 distinct CDR3 sequences, over 9% seen once; the top ten hold more than 12%. The material sequenced was PBMCs, taken on the day of the yellow fever booster vaccination. All receptors come from a man between 25 and 39 years old who received the YFV17D yellow fever vaccine.

The sample holds a few counts of this clonotype. The chain joins TRBV9 to TRBJ2-7; weak D call: TRBD2 (6 bases). The V gene's germline CDR1 is SGDLS and CDR2 YYNGEE. The germline V and J ends were trimmed by 0 bases and 1 base, with 23 bases remaining between them. This CDR3 spans 19 amino acids. CDR3 sequence (DNA): TGTGCCAGCAGCGTAGGCCCTCTCGGAAGGCGGGGTGGGTCCTACGAGCAGTACTTC. Translated, it gives CASSVGPLGRRGGSYEQYF.

The CDR3 loop is CASSIGVGSQVNEQYF. In nucleotides, the CDR3 is TGTGCCAGCAGCATAGGGGTCGGTTCACAGGTCAACGAGCAGTACTTC. The genes are TRBV7-2 and TRBJ2-7; tentatively, D is TRBD1 (5 bases). Trimming took 5 bases from V and 5 from J, leaving 22 bases between them. Germline values: CDR1 SGHTA, CDR2 FQGNSA. The CDR3 covers 16 residues.

This clonotype was seen more than once but under ten times. This chain links TRBV5-4 with TRBJ1-3; D is undetermined. Trimming took 2 bases from V and 0 from J, leaving 15 bases between them. Germline lookup yields CDR1 SGHNT and CDR2 YYREEE (reference sequence). This CDR3 comprises 17 residues. DNA of the CDR3: TGTGCCAGCAGCTTTAAAGAGACGGTATACTCTGGAAACACCATATATTTT. It codes for CASSFKETVYSGNTIYF.

In its sample, this clonotype was seen a few times. CDR3 region: CAWSLGLGEQYF. In nucleotides, the CDR3 is TGTGCCTGGAGTCTAGGGCTTGGGGAGCAGTACTTC. This chain links TRBV30 with TRBJ2-7; D remains ambiguous. The germline V and J ends were trimmed by 2 bases and 7 bases, with 12 bases remaining between them. In germline, CDR1 is GTSNPN, CDR2 SVGIG (reference sequence). The CDR3 length is 12 residues.

This clonotype was recorded at least ten times. The rearrangement uses TRBV20-1 and TRBJ2-1; TRBD2 aligns across 14 bases. The CDR3 loop spans 16 amino acids. Per germline, CDR1 DFQATT and CDR2 SNEGSKA (reference sequence). V lost 0 bases to trimming and J lost 10 bases; unmatched junction nucleotides: 8. CDR3: CSARDSGLAGVREQFF. The CDR3 region has the DNA TGCAGTGCTAGAGATTCGGGACTAGCGGGAGTACGAGAGCAGTTCTTC.

This clonotype has a handful of counts. V gene TRBV18 combines with J gene TRBJ2-3; tentatively, D is TRBD1 or TRBD2 (5 bases each). The CDR3 extends over 16 amino acids. CDR1 is KGHSH and CDR2 is LQKENI in the germline V gene. The V gene lost 3 bases and the J gene lost 4 bases, with 17 bases spanning the gap. The CDR3 DNA sequence: TGTGCCAGCTCACCGGTCCTTAGGGACGGGCCAGATACGCAGTATTTT. Its translation: CASSPVLRDGPDTQYF.

This clonotype was seen a few times. This rearrangement joins TRBV29-1 to TRBJ2-5, with D uncertain. Trimming took 4 bases from V and 0 from J, leaving 6 bases between them. The CDR3 covers 12 residues. The germline V gene encodes CDR1 SQVTM and CDR2 ANQGSEA. CDR3 loop: CSVGINQETQYF. CDR3 nucleotides: TGCAGCGTTGGAATAAACCAAGAGACCCAGTACTTC.

This clonotype has a handful of counts. The V call is TRBV4-3, the J call TRBJ1-2, with TRBD1 matching over 7 bases. The junction had 7 bases not matched to a gene; V was cut back by 3 bases and J by 3 bases. The CDR3 runs 15 residues. The germline CDR1 and CDR2 sequences are LGHNA and YSLEER. CDR3 bases: TGCGCCAGCAGCCAGGAACAGGGGTTGGACTATGGCTACACCTTC. Its translation: CASSQEQGLDYGYTF.

This clonotype was found a few times. Here the CDR3 reads CASSLGGGHLKTQYF. The CDR3 nucleotides are TGTGCCAGCAGCTTAGGAGGAGGGCATCTGAAGACCCAGTACTTC. The chain employs TRBV7-8 and TRBJ2-5; D possibly corresponds to TRBD2 (6 bases). CDR1 and CDR2 from the germline V gene are SGHVS and FQNEAQ. This CDR3 spans 15 amino acids. Trimming shortened V by 1 base and J by 6 bases, and 15 bases separated the two germline ends.

The rearrangement joins TRBV14 to TRBJ2-1; D call uncertain. Germline CDR1 reads SGHDN; CDR2 reads FVKESK. CDR3 length: 14 residues. V was pared by 5 bases and J by 10 bases, with 18 bases between. CDR3 nucleotides: TGTGCCAGCAGCGTCCAGAACTTTGGATTGGAGCAGTTCTTC. Residues: CASSVQNFGLEQFF.

This clonotype was found a few times. V is TRBV29-1 and J is TRBJ2-3; TRBD2 agrees at 13 bases. Germline values: CDR1 SQVTM, CDR2 ANQGSEA. Trimming cost V 4 bases and J 6 bases; bases outside gene matches: 7. This CDR3 has 15 residues. The CDR3 sequence: CSVGTTSGREDTQYF. In DNA, the CDR3 is TGCAGCGTTGGAACTACTAGCGGGAGGGAGGATACGCAGTATTTT.

This clonotype came up once. In nucleotides, the CDR3 is TGTGCCAGCAGCTTAGTGGTCAGCCTAGGTTTGACCCAGTACTTC. This gives the protein CASSLVVSLGLTQYF. V gene TRBV7-2 combines with J gene TRBJ2-5, with D unresolved. The V gene lost 1 base and the J gene lost 7 bases, with 16 bases spanning the gap. CDR1 is SGHTA and CDR2 is FQGNSA in the germline V gene. There are 15 residues in the CDR3.

The chain carries TRBV7-2 and TRBJ1-5, with TRBD1 as a possible D gene (6 bases). Germline CDR1 and CDR2: SGHTA and FQGNSA. The CDR3 is made up of 15 amino acids. The V and J ends lost 5 bases and 0 bases respectively, with 11 bases between them. DNA for the CDR3: TGTGCCAGCAGCGCAGGGGTCTATAGCAATCAGCCCCAGCATTTT. It specifies CASSAGVYSNQPQHF.

This clonotype was observed a handful of times. The V and J genes are TRBV29-1 and TRBJ2-3; tentative D call: TRBD2 (7 bases). V dropped 6 bases and J dropped 1 base, with 14 bases sitting between them. CDR3 length: 14 amino acids. Germline V CDR1 and CDR2: SQVTM, ANQGSEA. The CDR3 spells CSVRGAMGTDTQYF. CDR3 DNA: TGCAGCGTCCGGGGGGCGATGGGCACAGATACGCAGTATTTT.

This clonotype was counted between two and nine times. This chain links TRBV30 with TRBJ2-7; no reliable D call. The CDR3 sequence is 12 residues long. The V end lost 5 bases, the J end lost 0 bases, and 8 bases lay between the germline ends. The germline V gene has CDR1 GTSNPN and CDR2 SVGIG (reference sequence). The CDR3 loop is CAWARSSYEQYF. The CDR3 DNA is TGTGCCTGGGCCCGGAGCTCCTACGAGCAGTACTTC.

The CDR3 here is CASSPGPFCSGANVLTF. In nucleotides, the CDR3 is TGTGCCAGCAGCCCCGGGCCTTTCTGCTCTGGGGCCAACGTCCTGACTTTC. The chain is built from TRBV4-2 and TRBJ2-6; D not resolved. Trimming left V 4 bases short and J 0 bases short, with 13 bases between. Per germline, CDR1 LGHNA and CDR2 YNFKEQ. The CDR3 loop spans 17 amino acids.

This clonotype was picked up a small number of times. The V gene is TRBV10-3, the J gene TRBJ1-1; D is perhaps TRBD1 (6 bases). V shed 2 bases and J shed 12 bases, with 22 bases lying between them. Germline CDR1 is ENHRY and CDR2 is SYGVKD. The CDR3 sequence is 15 residues long. CDR3 DNA: TGTGCCATCAGTGAGGACCACAATTCAGACAGGAGAACTTTCTTT. It yields the protein CAISEDHNSDRRTFF.

This clonotype came up a few times. A junction boundary mismatches the germline segment, possibly from a read error. The V and J genes are TRBV20-1 and TRBJ2-1; D remains ambiguous. Germline V gene data show CDR1 as DFQATT and CDR2 as SNEGSKA (reference sequence). The CDR3 is 10 amino acids. DNA for the CDR3: TGCAGTGCTAGCGACCGAGGTCGAGACTTC. Translation: CSASDRGRDF.

The chain is built from TRBV6-2 or TRBV6-3 and TRBJ2-7, with 7 bases that match TRBD2. The J segment lost 6 bases and the V segment lost 5 bases, leaving 7 bases of the junction unmatched. The CDR3 totals 13 residues. CDR1 and CDR2 (germline): MNHEY, SVGEGT. The CDR3 loop is CASSGRTRAEQYF. DNA for the CDR3: TGTGCCAGCAGTGGCCGGACTAGAGCCGAGCAGTACTTC.

CDR3 nucleotides: TGTGCCAGCAGCCAAGCCGGACTAGCGACGATCGAGCAGTACTTC. This codes for CASSQAGLATIEQYF. The rearrangement links TRBV3-1 to TRBJ2-7, with 9 bases fitting TRBD2. The V and J ends lost 1 base and 6 bases, in that order; junction bases with no gene match: 7. Germline V gene data show CDR1 as LGHDT and CDR2 as YNNKEL (reference sequence). This CDR3 spans 15 amino acids.

This clonotype was seen many times. This chain connects TRBV7-8 to TRBJ2-2; 9 nucleotides match TRBD2. In germline, CDR1 is SGHVS, CDR2 FQNEAQ. Losses at the gene ends were 2 bases for V and 3 bases for J; bases not matched to a gene: 1. There are 15 residues in the CDR3. The CDR3 protein is CASSLRLADTGELFF. DNA of the CDR3: TGTGCCAGCAGCTTAAGACTAGCGGACACCGGGGAGCTGTTTTTT.

The chain uses TRBV5-1 and TRBJ2-7, with D perhaps matching TRBD1 (6 bases). Germline V gives CDR1 SGHRS, CDR2 YFSETQ. V was clipped by 0 bases and J by 0 bases, with 10 bases between them. This CDR3 has 15 amino acids. The CDR3, as DNA: TGCGCCAGCAGCTTGGCCCGGGACACCTCCTACGAGCAGTACTTC. Residues: CASSLARDTSYEQYF.

This clonotype appeared a few times. The CDR3 DNA reads as TGTGCCAGCAGTTACGCTTACTCTAGCGGGAGTAATTCCTACAATGAGCAGTTCTTC. Translated, it gives CASSYAYSSGSNSYNEQFF. The chain couples TRBV6-2 or TRBV6-3 to TRBJ2-1, with TRBD2 identical over 10 bases. This CDR3 is built from 19 residues. The V gene end was trimmed by 2 bases and the J gene end by 1 base; junction bases not matched to a gene: 11. In germline, CDR1 is MNHEY, CDR2 SVGEGT.

This clonotype was counted a few times. The rearrangement uses TRBV6-2 or TRBV6-3 and TRBJ2-1; tentatively, D is TRBD2 (6 bases). The germline V gene encodes CDR1 MNHEY and CDR2 SVGEGT. The V end was cut by 0 bases, the J end by 9 bases, with 18 bases between. The CDR3 consists of 16 residues. CDR3 amino acids: CASSYSASVPVGEQFF. Written as DNA, the CDR3 is TGTGCCAGCAGTTACTCCGCTAGCGTGCCTGTTGGTGAGCAGTTCTTC.

V and J are TRBV20-1 and TRBJ2-3; TRBD2 matches 12 bases. V gave up 5 bases and J gave up 3 bases; unmatched junction bases: 6. The germline gives CDR1 DFQATT, CDR2 SNEGSKA (reference sequence). The CDR3 runs 15 residues. CDR3: CSARLAGVKTDTQYF. In DNA, the CDR3 is TGCAGTGCTCGACTAGCGGGAGTCAAGACAGATACGCAGTATTTT.

This clonotype was seen only a few times. The rearrangement joins TRBV27 to TRBJ2-5, with D perhaps assigned TRBD1 or TRBD2 (5 bases each). Germline CDR1 MNHEY, CDR2 SMNVEV (reference sequence). The CDR3 has 14 residues. V was pared by 3 bases and J by 8 bases, with 16 bases between. CDR3 sequence reads: CASSFTGAVETQYF. The CDR3 DNA reads as TGTGCCAGCAGTTTTACCGGGGCAGTCGAAACCCAGTACTTC.

This clonotype came up many times. The chain has TRBV10-3 and TRBJ2-1; TRBD1 agrees at 10 bases. Germline CDR1 and CDR2: ENHRY and SYGVKD. This CDR3 is built from 13 residues. Here the CDR3 reads CAKPGQGSAEQFF. The DNA of the CDR3 is TGTGCAAAGCCGGGACAGGGGTCGGCTGAGCAGTTCTTC.